This entry describes one T cell receptor (beta chain). This sample was taken from a study of blood T cell repertoires in COVID-19. The wider study: Collection of acute and convalescent COVID-19 samples took place in the United States, Italy and Spain. T cells, B-cell-depleted T cells, or PBMCs supplied cDNA or gDNA.

This CDR3 is built from 11 residues. Germline loops: CDR1 SGHVS, CDR2 FNYEAQ. The data were produced by immunoSEQ multiplex PCR, yet TCRdb's version contains in-frame clones alone and is incomplete. The sample lists 150,000 or so clones; roughly nine tenths were seen once. This receptor was taken from a young man with COVID-19, enrolled during active disease. Input material: peripheral blood. This chain connects TRBV7-6 to TRBJ1-1; D is ambiguous. The CDR3 reads CVEGLGTEAFF. The CDR3 DNA follows: TGTGTGGAGGGTTTGGGCACTGAAGCTTTCTTT.